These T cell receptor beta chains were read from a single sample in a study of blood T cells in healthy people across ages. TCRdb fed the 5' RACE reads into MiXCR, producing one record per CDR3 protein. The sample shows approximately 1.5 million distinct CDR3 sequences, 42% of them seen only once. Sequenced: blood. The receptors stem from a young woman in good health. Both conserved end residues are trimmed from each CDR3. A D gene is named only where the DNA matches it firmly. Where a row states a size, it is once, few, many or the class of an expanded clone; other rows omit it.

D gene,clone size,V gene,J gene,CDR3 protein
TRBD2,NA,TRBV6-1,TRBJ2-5,ASSEAIWGGETQY
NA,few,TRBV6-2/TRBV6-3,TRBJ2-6,ATRLGGTGANVLT
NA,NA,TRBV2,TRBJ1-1,ASSAGRSAEAF
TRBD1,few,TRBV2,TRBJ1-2,ASRQGQGTYYGYT
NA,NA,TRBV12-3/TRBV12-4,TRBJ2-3,ASSVTRVSTDTQY
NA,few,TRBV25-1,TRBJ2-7,ASSEDRRTYEQY
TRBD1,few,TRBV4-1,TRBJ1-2,ASSQPGQEIYGYT
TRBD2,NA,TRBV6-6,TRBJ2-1,ASSYSRTSSYNEQF
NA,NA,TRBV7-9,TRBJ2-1,AGSLGGTLRNEQF
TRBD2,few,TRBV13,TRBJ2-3,ASSLVAGNTISTDTQY
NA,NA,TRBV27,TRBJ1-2,ASSRRGSYGYT
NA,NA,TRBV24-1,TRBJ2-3,ATSDHGVGTDTQY
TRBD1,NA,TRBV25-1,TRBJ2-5,ASSDRGQSGTQY
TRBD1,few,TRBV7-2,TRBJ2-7,ASSLALTGKGEQY
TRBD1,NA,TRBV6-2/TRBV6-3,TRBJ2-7,ASQVGQGTYEQY
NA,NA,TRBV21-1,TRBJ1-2,ASRAPSNYGYT
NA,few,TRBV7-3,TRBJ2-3,ASSNRDSSTDTQY